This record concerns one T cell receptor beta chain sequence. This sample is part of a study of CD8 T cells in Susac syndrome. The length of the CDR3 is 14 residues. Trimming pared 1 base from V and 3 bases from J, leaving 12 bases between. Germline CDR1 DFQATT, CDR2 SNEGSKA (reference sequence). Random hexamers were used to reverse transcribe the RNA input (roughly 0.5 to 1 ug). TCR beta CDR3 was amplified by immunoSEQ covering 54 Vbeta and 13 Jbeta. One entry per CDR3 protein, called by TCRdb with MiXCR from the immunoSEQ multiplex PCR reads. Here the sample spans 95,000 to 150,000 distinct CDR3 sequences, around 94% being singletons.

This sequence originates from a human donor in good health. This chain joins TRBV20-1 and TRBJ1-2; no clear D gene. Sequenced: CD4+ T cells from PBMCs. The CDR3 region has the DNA TGCAGTGCTAGAGTTCCCCAGACATACTATGGCTACACCTTC. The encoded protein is CSARVPQTYYGYTF.